Listed below are T cell receptor beta chains from one sample, sequenced in a study of blood T cell repertoires in COVID-19. Generated by immunoSEQ multiplex PCR, the TCRdb table keeps only in-frame clones and is missing some. The profile shows some 170,000 clones, roughly 90% of them singletons. Sequenced sample: peripheral blood. The receptor set was obtained from a man in his fifties or sixties with active or convalescent COVID-19. Both conserved end residues are part of each CDR3. The D gene is left open where the match is weak. Only some rows state a clone size, as once, few, many or a class for expanded clones.

j_gene	len	v_gene	d_gene	abundance	CDR3nt	CDR3aa
TRBJ2-7	13	TRBV18	TRBD2	-	TGTGCCAGCTCACGGGAGGGAGATTACGAGCAGTACTTC	CASSREGDYEQYF
TRBJ1-1	15	TRBV5-1	-	-	TGCGCCAGCACCGAATCACAGGGTCGGAACACTGAAGCTTTCTTT	CASTESQGRNTEAFF
TRBJ1-2	15	TRBV11-2	-	-	TGTGCCAGCAGCAGAGGAGCAGGGGTGGACTATGGCTACACCTTC	CASSRGAGVDYGYTF
TRBJ1-2	15	TRBV9	-	-	TGTGCCAGCAGCGTAGAAGCAGGGGCTAACTATGGCTACACCTTC	CASSVEAGANYGYTF
TRBJ2-1	15	TRBV3-1/TRBV3-2	TRBD2	once	TGTGCCAGCAGGAAAACTAGCGGGGGGGGGAATGAGCAGTTCTTC	CASRKTSGGGNEQFF
TRBJ2-1	15	TRBV27	-	-	TGTGCCAGCAGTCCCACCTGGACAGTATACAATGAGCAGTTCTTC	CASSPTWTVYNEQFF
TRBJ2-5	16	TRBV10-1	TRBD2	-	TGCGCCAGCAGTGAGTCGTCTAGCGGGCTCCAAGAGACCCAGTACTTC	CASSESSSGLQETQYF
TRBJ2-2	14	TRBV29-1	-	-	TGCAGCGTTGACGGGGGATTGAACACCGGGGAGCTGTTTTTT	CSVDGGLNTGELFF
TRBJ1-4	14	TRBV7-9	-	-	TGTGCCAGCAGCCTGGGACATCTTAATGAAAAACTGTTTTTT	CASSLGHLNEKLFF
TRBJ2-5	17	TRBV4-1	-	-	TGCGCCAGCAGCCAAGACCAAGGAGGGGGGGCCGGGGAGACCCAGTACTTC	CASSQDQGGGAGETQYF
TRBJ1-6	18	TRBV6-4	-	-	TGTGCCAGCAGTGACTCTGCCTACAGGAGCTCCTATAATTCACCCCTCCACTTT	CASSDSAYRSSYNSPLHF
TRBJ1-2	14	TRBV6-5	TRBD1	few	TGTGCCAGCAGTTCCGACAGGGCTAACTATGGCTACACCTTC	CASSSDRANYGYTF
TRBJ1-6	17	TRBV10-3	-	-	TGTGCCATCAGTGAGAGTCGGGGGGCCTCCTATAATTCACCCCTCCACTTT	CAISESRGASYNSPLHF
TRBJ1-4	15	TRBV25-1	TRBD1	once	TGTGCCAGCAGTGAGTCGACAGGGAAGGGCGAAAAACTGTTTTTT	CASSESTGKGEKLFF
TRBJ2-6	19	TRBV7-9	-	-	TGTGCCAGCACCCTAGTGGGAGCGCCCAACTACTCTGGGGCCAACGTCCTGACTTTC	CASTLVGAPNYSGANVLTF
TRBJ2-1	15	TRBV6-5	TRBD2	-	TGTGCCAGCAGTCCCTGGCTAGCGGGAGGCCGCGAGCAGTTCTTC	CASSPWLAGGREQFF
TRBJ2-1	15	TRBV29-1	TRBD2	-	TGCAGCGCCGGGACTAGCGGGAGCTCCTACAATGAGCAGTTCTTC	CSAGTSGSSYNEQFF
TRBJ1-1	15	TRBV18	-	few	TGTGCCAGCTCACCCGGGGTACCGTCTTACACTGAAGCTTTCTTT	CASSPGVPSYTEAFF
TRBJ1-2	17	TRBV7-9	TRBD1	few	TGTGCCAGCAGCTCGACCGTAATACAGGGGGCTGGGGTTGGCTACACCTTC	CASSSTVIQGAGVGYTF
TRBJ1-5	15	TRBV28	-	-	TGTGCCAGCAGCTCTGGGGGGGGGCGCGGGCAGCCCCAGCATTTT	CASSSGGGRGQPQHF
TRBJ1-2	13	TRBV28	-	-	TGTGCCAGCAGACCAGGGTACTACTATGGCTACACCTTC	CASRPGYYYGYTF
TRBJ1-2	17	TRBV5-4	-	-	TGTGCCAGCAGCCGGGACGGGACATCGGACTTTAACTATGGCTACACCTTC	CASSRDGTSDFNYGYTF
TRBJ1-1	13	TRBV29-1	-	-	TGCAGCGTTGAAAAGGGGTGGGGCGCTGAAGCTTTCTTT	CSVEKGWGAEAFF
TRBJ1-3	17	TRBV28	TRBD1	-	TGTGCCAGCAGTTTATGGGGGACAGGGGGCTCTGGAAACACCATATATTTT	CASSLWGTGGSGNTIYF
TRBJ1-2	13	TRBV12-3/TRBV12-4	-	-	TGTGCCAGCAGTTGGGAGGGGCATTATGGCTACACCTTC	CASSWEGHYGYTF
TRBJ2-3	15	TRBV14	-	-	TGTGCCAGCAGCCAGACGACAACTAGCACAGATACGCAGTATTTT	CASSQTTTSTDTQYF
TRBJ2-5	17	TRBV5-4	TRBD2	-	TGTGCCAGCAGCCCGGGACTAGCGGGGGGGTACCAAGAGACCCAGTACTTC	CASSPGLAGGYQETQYF
TRBJ1-4	15	TRBV7-2	TRBD1	-	TGTGCCAGCTCGGGACAGGGGGCAACTAATGAAAAACTGTTTTTT	CASSGQGATNEKLFF
TRBJ1-1	14	TRBV7-2	TRBD1	-	TGTGCCAGCAGCCCACAGGGGGAGAACACTGAAGCTTTCTTT	CASSPQGENTEAFF
TRBJ1-3	16	TRBV11-2	-	-	TGTGCCAGCAGCTTAAATCCCGCTCGGGTACGGGGCACCATATATTTT	CASSLNPARVRGTIYF
TRBJ1-1	16	TRBV19	-	-	TGTGCCAGTAGTATAGTTTTGGGCAGGTTCGGTACTGAAGCTTTCTTT	CASSIVLGRFGTEAFF
TRBJ2-5	15	TRBV10-3	TRBD2	-	TGTGCCATCAGTGGGCTAGCGGAGCCCGAAGAGACCCAGTACTTC	CAISGLAEPEETQYF
TRBJ2-7	14	TRBV4-2	-	few	TGTGCCAGCAGCCAAGATGTTAAACACTACGAGCAGTACTTC	CASSQDVKHYEQYF
TRBJ2-3	18	TRBV5-4	-	-	TGTGCCAGCAGCTCCGCCGTGGGTAGCGCCAACGGAGGGGATACGCAGTATTTT	CASSSAVGSANGGDTQYF
TRBJ1-5	15	TRBV27	-	-	TGTGCCAGCAGTTTCAGGGGTACAAGCAATCAGCCCCAGCATTTT	CASSFRGTSNQPQHF
TRBJ2-7	15	TRBV5-1	-	-	TGCGCCAGCAGCTTGACACAGGGAGTCTCCTACGAGCAGTACTTC	CASSLTQGVSYEQYF
TRBJ2-3	12	TRBV6-5	TRBD2	-	TGTGCCAGCAAAAGCGGGGGGGCAACTCAGTATTTT	CASKSGGATQYF
TRBJ1-5	13	TRBV12-5	-	-	TGTGCTAGTGGCGGAGGAGGGTGGCAGCCCCAGCATTTT	CASGGGGWQPQHF
TRBJ1-1	17	TRBV5-1	-	-	TGCGCCAGCAGCTTGGCCGGTGGGCTTCACATGAACACTGAAGCTTTCTTT	CASSLAGGLHMNTEAFF
TRBJ2-5	16	TRBV5-4	TRBD2	-	TGTGCCAGCAGCTTGGTTAGCGGGGCCGGGGGGGAGACCCAGTACTTC	CASSLVSGAGGETQYF
TRBJ1-1	17	TRBV19	TRBD1	-	TGTGCCAGTGTAAAAGGGACAGGGAATTTGTTGGTCACTGAAGCTTTCTTT	CASVKGTGNLLVTEAFF
TRBJ2-1	17	TRBV5-4	TRBD2	-	TGTGCCAGCAGCTTGGGTTCTGCGGGGGGGCTTCACAATGAGCAGTTCTTC	CASSLGSAGGLHNEQFF
TRBJ1-3	15	TRBV5-5	-	-	TGTGCCAGCAGCTTGTCAGGGGTCTCTGGAAACACCATATATTTT	CASSLSGVSGNTIYF
TRBJ1-1	14	TRBV19	TRBD1	-	TGTGCCAGTAGCCATACAGGGGGCCGGTCTGAAGCTTTCTTT	CASSHTGGRSEAFF
TRBJ1-5	14	TRBV5-1	-	-	TGCGCCAGCAGCCTCGGGGGGGCTGGGGAGCCCCAGCATTTT	CASSLGGAGEPQHF
TRBJ2-7	16	TRBV5-1	-	-	TGCGCCAGCAGCCCCTCAGTGGGGACTGGAGTCCACGAGCAGTACTTC	CASSPSVGTGVHEQYF